Below, 26 T cell receptor beta chains from the same sample are listed, as sequenced in a study of glioma-infiltrating T cells. The iRepertoire nested amplicon-rescue multiplex PCR amplified TCR alpha and beta CDR3s from RNA. TCRdb reprocessed the multiplex PCR reads via MiXCR and lists one record per CDR3 protein. The sample comprises 100,000 to 150,000 distinct CDR3 sequences, roughly 20% of which are singletons, and roughly 15% rests with the top ten. Sequencing was performed on glioma tissue, nonneoplastic brain tissue, or PBMCs (not recorded which). These receptors originate from a human donor with low-grade glioma or glioblastoma, undergoing nonglioma brain surgery, or in good health (not recorded which).

There are a few counts of this clonotype. The rearrangement joins TRBV9 to TRBJ1-2, with D uncertain. CDR1 SGDLS and CDR2 YYNGEE come from the germline V gene. The CDR3 totals 14 residues. V lost 0 bases to trimming and J lost 1 base, with 7 bases between them. CDR3 residues: CASSVAVDNYGYTF. CDR3 coding DNA: TGTGCCAGCAGCGTAGCGGTCGATAACTATGGCTACACCTTC.

The table lists this clonotype with many counts. This rearrangement joins TRBV6-2 or TRBV6-3 to TRBJ2-7; possibly TRBD2 for D (6 bases). The ends were cut back, 1 base at V and 6 bases at J, with 19 bases in the middle. CDR1 MNHEY and CDR2 SVGEGT come from the germline V gene. CDR3 length equals 16 residues. CDR3 loop: CASSYFSRERLSEQYF. As DNA, the CDR3 is TGTGCCAGCAGTTACTTCTCTCGGGAGAGGCTAAGCGAGCAGTACTTC.

The chain joins TRBV7-2 to TRBJ2-3, with D possibly TRBD2 on 5 matching bases. V dropped 5 bases and J dropped 0 bases, with 12 bases sitting between them. CDR1 is SGHTA and CDR2 is FQGNSA in the germline V gene. CDR3 length: 15 amino acids. CDR3 residues: CASSDLGGSTDTQYF. The CDR3 nucleotides read TGTGCCAGCAGCGACTTAGGCGGGAGCACAGATACGCAGTATTTT.

This clonotype was seen ten or more times. The chain recombines TRBV27 with TRBJ2-2; TRBD2 matches at 10 bases. V dropped 2 bases and J dropped 7; count of bases not matched to a gene: 4. CDR3 length: 15 residues. CDR1 MNHEY and CDR2 SMNVEV come from the germline V gene (reference sequence). CDR3: CASSLLAGVNGELFF. CDR3 DNA: TGTGCCAGCAGTTTACTAGCGGGAGTGAACGGGGAGCTGTTTTTT.

In this sample, this clonotype turned up many times. The CDR3 spells CASSLRRDPTDTQYF. The CDR3 coding sequence is TGTGCCAGCAGTTTAAGGCGCGACCCCACAGATACGCAGTATTTT. The V call is TRBV27, the J call TRBJ2-3; D unresolved. The CDR3 loop spans 15 amino acids. Germline lookup yields CDR1 MNHEY and CDR2 SMNVEV (reference sequence). Deletions cut 2 bases from V and 2 bases from J, with 11 bases between.

The chain couples TRBV20-1 to TRBJ2-1, with 7 nucleotides matching TRBD1. Trimming removed 6 bases from V and 6 bases from J; junction bases left unmatched: 8. The CDR3 contains 13 residues. CDR1 DFQATT and CDR2 SNEGSKA come from the germline V gene (reference sequence). In nucleotides, the CDR3 is TGCAGTGCCGGGCAGGGGGAAGGCAATGAGCAGTTCTTC. Translated, it gives CSAGQGEGNEQFF.

This clonotype was counted many times. In DNA, the CDR3 is TGCAGTGCTAAGGGGGGGCACGGTCAGCCCCAGCATTTT. This gives the protein CSAKGGHGQPQHF. This rearrangement joins TRBV20-1 to TRBJ1-5; tentatively, D is TRBD1 (6 bases). The CDR3 runs 13 residues. Germline CDR1 is DFQATT and CDR2 is SNEGSKA (reference sequence). Trimming cost V 4 bases and J 6 bases, with 13 bases left between them.

The chain combines TRBV27 with TRBJ1-5; D remains ambiguous. The CDR3 length is 15 residues. Trimming shortened V by 2 bases and J by 0 bases, and 8 bases separated the two germline ends. Per germline, CDR1 MNHEY and CDR2 SMNVEV (reference sequence). DNA of the CDR3: TGTGCCAGCAGTTTAGGGGTGGGTAGCAATCAGCCCCAGCATTTT. This gives the protein CASSLGVGSNQPQHF.

This clonotype came up many times. The chain links TRBV25-1 to TRBJ2-5, with 10 bases aligning to TRBD1. Germline-derived CDR1 and CDR2 are MGHDK and SYGVNS. The V and J ends lost 4 bases and 4 bases, in that order; junction bases with no gene match: 0. The CDR3 covers 13 residues. The DNA of the CDR3 is TGTGCCAGCAGTGGGGACAGGGGAGAGACCCAGTACTTC. This gives the protein CASSGDRGETQYF.

This clonotype came up many times. J is TRBJ2-1 and V is TRBV7-9, with TRBD2 identical over 7 bases. The CDR3 sequence is 13 residues long. Germline CDR1 is SEHNR and CDR2 is FQNEAQ (reference sequence). The V gene end was trimmed by 0 bases and the J gene end by 8 bases; junction bases not matched to a gene: 1. This CDR3 is CASSLASGDEQFF. The CDR3 DNA reads as TGTGCCAGCAGCTTAGCGAGCGGGGATGAGCAGTTCTTC.

This clonotype was counted at least ten times. V and J are TRBV12-3 or TRBV12-4 and TRBJ2-1; 9 nucleotides match TRBD2. The CDR3 covers 16 residues. J gave up 9 bases and V 1 base, and 10 bases lay outside the gene matches. CDR3 sequence reads: CASSLGLIAGAAEQFF. The CDR3 nucleotides read TGTGCCAGCAGTTTAGGTTTAATAGCGGGAGCGGCTGAGCAGTTCTTC.

This clonotype was seen repeatedly, ten times or more. V gene TRBV20-1 combines with J gene TRBJ2-3; D remains ambiguous. Trimming left V 3 bases short and J 5 bases short, with 12 bases between. CDR1 is DFQATT and CDR2 is SNEGSKA in the germline V gene (reference sequence). The CDR3 is 13 residues long. Here the CDR3 DNA reads TGCAGTGCTAGGCCTAGTTTAGAAGATACGCAGTATTTT. This sequence encodes CSARPSLEDTQYF.

This clonotype was counted many times. The V call is TRBV6-1, the J call TRBJ2-1; 7 nucleotides line up with TRBD2. The CDR3 is 14 amino acids. Per the germline V gene, CDR1 is MNHNS and CDR2 is SASEGT. V was pared by 7 bases and J by 4 bases, with 7 bases of the junction left unmatched. CDR3: CASKRDHGYNEQFF. The CDR3 DNA sequence: TGTGCCAGCAAGCGGGACCACGGATACAATGAGCAGTTCTTC.

As concerns this clonotype: A much larger clone lies one base from this, so it may be a read error. The chain recombines TRBV11-2 with TRBJ2-7; no clear D. The CDR3 runs to 14 residues. Germline assignment: CDR1 SGHAT and CDR2 FQNNGV. CDR3 protein: CDSCLMAQLREQYF. As DNA, the CDR3 is TGTGACAGCTGCCTCATGGCCCAGCTTCGGGAGCAGTACTTC. Together with reference TRBV11-2 and TRBJ2-7, the CDR3 gives the full variable domain: EAGVAQSPRYKIIEKRQSVAFWCNPISGHATLYWYQQILGQGPKLLIQFQNNGVVDDSQLPKDRFSAERLKGVDSTLKIQPAKLEDSAVYLCDSCLMAQLREQYFGPGTRLTVT.

To note about this clonotype: A much larger clone differs from this one at a single base, so this may be a read error. The V call is TRBV6-1, the J call TRBJ2-6; a possible D gene is TRBD1 (5 bases). V was pared by 8 bases and J by 2 bases, with 19 bases between. CDR1 and CDR2 (germline): MNHNS, SASEGT. The CDR3 is 17 amino acids. This CDR3 reads CASRRDRSTPGANVLTF. The CDR3 DNA reads TGTGCCAGCCGCCGAGACAGATCTACTCCTGGGGCCAACGTCCTGACTTTC.

The sample holds many counts of this clonotype. The chain joins TRBV28 to TRBJ2-1, with 8 bases aligning to TRBD2. V lost 8 bases, J lost 6 bases, and 9 bases stayed unmatched. CDR3 length: 14 residues. CDR1 is MDHEN and CDR2 is SYDVKM in the germline V gene. The CDR3 DNA is TGTGCCAGCTTAACTAGCGGAGTAGGCAATGAGCAGTTCTTC. It codes for CASLTSGVGNEQFF.

The chain employs TRBV11-2 and TRBJ2-1; D is ambiguous. V lost 2 bases and J lost 6, with 8 bases in between. CDR1 is SGHAT and CDR2 is FQNNGV in the germline V gene. CDR3 size: 13 residues. As DNA, the CDR3 is TGTGCCAGCAGCTTAATCTTAGCCAATGAGCAGTTCTTC. Its translation is CASSLILANEQFF.

Points on this clonotype: Being one base from a much bigger clone, this may be a read error. The rearrangement links TRBV27 to TRBJ2-1, with 9 bases matching TRBD2. The CDR3 contains 15 residues. Looked up from germline, CDR1 is MNHEY and CDR2 is SMNVEV (reference sequence). In DNA, the CDR3 is TGTCCCAGCAGCCCTAGGAGCGGGAGGTACAATGAGCAGTTCTTC. Protein sequence: CPSSPRSGRYNEQFF.

The V gene is TRBV5-6, the J gene TRBJ1-2, with 8 positions matching TRBD1. Germline CDR1 SGHDT, CDR2 YYEEEE. J lost 4 bases, V lost 0 bases, and 8 bases had no gene match. The CDR3 covers 16 residues. The CDR3 here is CASSLGMDRARYGYTF. The CDR3 DNA reads TGTGCCAGCAGCTTGGGGATGGACAGGGCACGCTATGGCTACACCTTC.

The sample holds many counts of this clonotype. The V gene is TRBV6-2 or TRBV6-3, the J gene TRBJ1-6; TRBD1 agrees at 11 bases. The CDR3 consists of 17 residues. The J segment lost 8 bases and the V segment lost 2 bases, leaving 8 bases of the junction unmatched. The germline gives CDR1 MNHEY, CDR2 SVGEGT. The CDR3 region has the DNA TGTGCCAGCAGTTACATCCCGCGGACAGGGGGCGATTCACCCCTCCACTTT. Translating it yields CASSYIPRTGGDSPLHF.

This clonotype occurred many times. The CDR3 is CASSPGQETQYF. The CDR3 DNA sequence: TGTGCCAGTAGTCCAGGCCAAGAGACCCAGTACTTC. This chain joins TRBV19 and TRBJ2-5; D gene unclear. This CDR3 region has 12 residues. The germline V gene encodes CDR1 LNHDA and CDR2 SQIVND (reference sequence). The V end lost 5 bases, the J end lost 1 base, and 5 bases lay between the germline ends.

The genes are TRBV10-3 and TRBJ2-7, with 13 bases identical to TRBD2. The CDR3 totals 17 residues. After removal of 9 bases from V and 3 bases from J, the junction contained 14 bases not matched to a gene. Germline V CDR1 and CDR2: ENHRY, SYGVKD. This CDR3 reads CAIGTSGKDHYYYEQYF. CDR3 sequence (DNA): TGTGCCATAGGGACTAGCGGGAAAGACCACTACTACTACGAGCAGTACTTC.

This clonotype was detected a few times. The CDR3 nucleotides read TGCGCCAGCAGCTTGAAGACGGGGGAAAAGCAGTACTTC. Protein: CASSLKTGEKQYF. The genes are TRBV5-1 and TRBJ2-7; TRBD2 might be the D (6 bases). Germline V lookup: CDR1 SGHRS, CDR2 YFSETQ. The V end was cut by 1 base, the J end by 8 bases, with 13 bases between. The CDR3 totals 13 residues.

This clonotype was observed many times. The chain uses TRBV25-1 and TRBJ1-2; D call uncertain. CDR3 length: 11 residues. From germline, CDR1 is MGHDK and CDR2 SYGVNS. V was cut by 0 bases and J by 8 bases, with 4 bases left in between. CDR3 amino acids: CASSEYVGYTF. In DNA form, the CDR3 reads TGTGCCAGCAGTGAATATGTGGGCTACACCTTC.

Worth noting for this clonotype: One end of the junction does not line up with germline, which may come from a read error. J is TRBJ1-6 and V is TRBV4-1; D gene ambiguous. The V gene's germline CDR1 is MGHRA and CDR2 YSYEKL. The CDR3 extends over 19 amino acids. This chain's CDR3 is CASSQERGTLSSYSSSLHF. For the CDR3, the DNA is TGCGCCAGCAGCCAAGAACGGGGTACGCTGAGCTCCTATAGTTCATCCCTCCACTTT.

The V call is TRBV29-1, the J call TRBJ2-2, with 11 bases identical to TRBD2. From germline, CDR1 is SQVTM and CDR2 ANQGSEA. This CDR3 is 14 amino acids long. Trimming removed 6 bases from V and 6 bases from J; junction bases left unmatched: 6. The chain's CDR3 is CSVIVAGGAGELFF. In DNA, the CDR3 is TGCAGCGTAATAGTAGCGGGAGGGGCCGGGGAGCTGTTTTTT.